The subject of this entry is one T cell receptor (beta chain). Original handling: Estimation of nucleated cell counts relied on the amplification of reference gene primers. The data were produced by immunoSEQ multiplex PCR, yet TCRdb's version contains in-frame clones alone and is incomplete. That table gives V, J and clone size, and the DNA gave D and trimming. The sample records roughly 160,000 clones, roughly 84% being singletons. The data were taken from a study of blood T cell repertoires in COVID-19. The CDR3 runs to 15 residues. Unmatched junction bases numbered 4, after V lost 5 bases and J lost 0 bases. Germline V gene data show CDR1 as MNHEY and CDR2 as SVGEGT.

J is TRBJ2-7 and V is TRBV6-2 or TRBV6-3; 10 bases align to TRBD1. This TCR was recovered from a man aged 18 to 29 with active or convalescent COVID-19. The source material was peripheral blood. CDR3 residues: CASSGDRGGSYEQYF. The CDR3 DNA reads as TGTGCCAGCAGTGGGGACAGGGGAGGCTCCTACGAGCAGTACTTC.